These 28 T cell receptor beta chains share one sample of origin, sequenced in a study of long-term antiretroviral therapy in people with HIV. immunoSEQ v3.0 was run at survey level. The method was immunoSEQ multiplex PCR; TCRdb's version includes in-frame clones alone and lacks a portion of them. The sample records about 10,000 clones, roughly 85% being singletons. The source was unsorted PBMCs, collected 1.2 years after starting antiretroviral therapy. The source is a man in his forties or fifties with HIV.

J is TRBJ2-3 and V is TRBV4-3; weak D call: TRBD1 (6 bases). Trimming took off 0 bases at V and 5 bases at J, with 27 bases between the two ends. The CDR3 runs 20 residues. Germline loops: CDR1 LGHNA, CDR2 YSLEER. CDR3 residues: CASSQEGLGQLGKGGDTQYF. DNA for the CDR3: TGCGCCAGCAGCCAAGAAGGCTTAGGACAGCTTGGGAAAGGCGGAGATACGCAGTATTTT.

This chain connects TRBV25-1 to TRBJ2-7, with TRBD2 identical over 7 bases. V shed 2 bases and J 2 bases; nucleotides not matched to a gene: 3. CDR1 and CDR2 (germline): MGHDK, SYGVNS. The CDR3 length is 14 residues. The CDR3 is CASSELSGAYEQYF. The CDR3 nucleotides are TGTGCCAGCAGTGAACTGAGCGGGGCCTACGAGCAGTACTTC.

This chain joins TRBV5-1 and TRBJ2-2, with D possibly TRBD1 on 5 matching bases. The germline V and J ends were trimmed by 3 bases and 7 bases, with 13 bases remaining between them. Germline CDR1 and CDR2: SGHRS and YFSETQ. This CDR3 is built from 14 residues. The CDR3 DNA follows: TGCGCCAGCAGCTGGGGCGCGCTCGGCGGGGAGCTGTTTTTT. It yields the protein CASSWGALGGELFF. Using reference TRBV5-1 and TRBJ2-2 for the parts outside the CDR3, the full variable domain is KAGVTQTPRYLIKTRGQQVTLSCSPISGHRSVSWYQQTPGQGLQFLFEYFSETQRNKGNFPGRFSGRQFSNSRSEMNVSTLELGDSALYLCASSWGALGGELFFGEGSRLTVL.

J is TRBJ1-6 and V is TRBV2; tentative D call: TRBD1 (6 bases). The CDR3 is 19 residues long. The germline CDR1 and CDR2 sequences are SNHLY and FYNNEI. Between the trimmed V and J ends, which lost 1 base and 9 bases, there was a span of 25 bases. The CDR3 DNA is TGTGCCAGCAGTGAAGAACGGACAGATTGGACTGATAGCGGTTCACCCCTCCACTTT. Residues: CASSEERTDWTDSGSPLHF.

The V and J genes are TRBV19 and TRBJ1-5; TRBD1 might be the D (5 bases). The germline CDR1 and CDR2 sequences are LNHDA and SQIVND (reference sequence). Trimming removed 5 bases at V and 4 bases at J, with 6 bases between. The length of the CDR3 is 12 residues. The chain's CDR3 is CASSWGNQPQHF. The CDR3 DNA sequence: TGTGCCAGTAGTTGGGGGAATCAGCCCCAGCATTTT.

The chain uses TRBV29-1 and TRBJ2-7; D may match TRBD1 or TRBD2 (6 bases each). This CDR3 has 14 amino acids. Germline V lookup: CDR1 SQVTM, CDR2 ANQGSEA. V was pared by 6 bases and J by 2 bases, with 17 bases between. The CDR3 loop is CSVSEGEVAYEQYF. The CDR3 bases are TGCAGCGTCTCGGAGGGGGAGGTGGCCTACGAGCAGTACTTC.

This clone has a single count. The gene calls are TRBV10-3 and TRBJ1-3, with D unclear. The V end lost 0 bases, the J end lost 0 bases, and 6 bases lay between the germline ends. The V gene's germline CDR1 is ENHRY and CDR2 SYGVKD. The CDR3 runs 15 residues. CDR3 residues: CAISESRFSGNTIYF. The CDR3 DNA sequence: TGTGCCATCAGTGAGTCGCGGTTCTCTGGAAACACCATATATTTT.

The rearrangement joins TRBV10-3 to TRBJ2-7, with D possibly matching TRBD1 (7 bases). The V gene lost 0 bases and the J gene lost 6 bases, with 9 bases spanning the gap. This CDR3 is built from 13 residues. Germline values: CDR1 ENHRY, CDR2 SYGVKD. The chain's CDR3 is CAISESQGGEQYF. The DNA for the CDR3 is TGTGCCATCAGTGAGTCCCAGGGGGGCGAGCAGTACTTC.

This clone is medium-sized in the sample. The V call is TRBV28, the J call TRBJ1-1, with D uncertain. Germline CDR1 and CDR2: MDHEN and SYDVKM. The CDR3 runs to 13 residues. V was shortened by 1 base and J by 2 bases, with 5 bases between the two germline ends. The CDR3 sequence is CASSLSGNTEAFF. The DNA of the CDR3 is TGTGCCAGCAGTTTATCAGGAAACACTGAAGCTTTCTTT.

The chain couples TRBV5-1 to TRBJ1-6; unclear D gene. Per germline, CDR1 SGHRS and CDR2 YFSETQ. The V end lost 1 base, the J end lost 5 bases, and 4 bases lay between the germline ends. CDR3 size: 13 residues. Here the CDR3 DNA reads TGCGCCAGCAGCTTGACAGATAATTCACCCCTCCACTTT. Its translation: CASSLTDNSPLHF.

V is TRBV5-1 and J is TRBJ2-7; 7 bases agree with TRBD1. The CDR3 contains 14 residues. V lost 4 bases, J lost 4 bases, and 8 bases stayed unmatched. CDR1 is SGHRS and CDR2 is YFSETQ in the germline V gene. In nucleotides, the CDR3 is TGCGCCAGCAGCCGAGACAGGGCAGTGTACGAGCAGTACTTC. It encodes CASSRDRAVYEQYF.

The CDR3 spells CASSVRGAYNEQFF. Here the CDR3 DNA reads TGTGCCAGCAGTGTTCGGGGGGCCTACAATGAGCAGTTCTTC. J is TRBJ2-1 and V is TRBV21-1; the tabulated D call, TRBD2, remains unverified against the DNA. TRBV21-1 is a pseudogene locus. This CDR3 contains 14 residues.

The chain has TRBV7-2 and TRBJ2-7; 12 bases agree with TRBD2. Per germline, CDR1 SGHTA and CDR2 FQGNSA. This CDR3 comprises 15 residues. Unmatched junction bases numbered 5, after V lost 3 bases and J lost 5 bases. CDR3 nucleotide sequence: TGTGCCAGCAGCTTGCTAGCGGGGGGGAGAGACGAGCAGTACTTC. Amino acids: CASSLLAGGRDEQYF. The complete variable domain, with remaining parts taken from reference TRBV7-2 and TRBJ2-7, reads GAGVSQSPSNKVTEKGKDVELRCDPISGHTALYWYRQSLGQGLEFLIYFQGNSAPDKSGLPSDRFSAERTGGSVSTLTIQRTQQEDSAVYLCASSLLAGGRDEQYFGPGTRLTVT.

Here the CDR3 DNA reads TGCGCCAGCAGCCAAGATGGGGGGGGAAACTATGGCTACACCTTC. This codes for CASSQDGGGNYGYTF. The chain joins TRBV4-3 to TRBJ1-2, with D perhaps matching TRBD1 (5 bases). Trimming cost V 0 bases and J 2 bases, with 10 bases left between them. The germline CDR1 and CDR2 sequences are LGHNA and YSLEER. The CDR3 contains 15 residues.

The rearrangement uses TRBV30 and TRBJ1-4, with no clear D. The CDR3 consists of 12 residues. CDR1 GTSNPN and CDR2 SVGIG come from the germline V gene (reference sequence). The germline V and J ends were trimmed by 4 bases and 5 bases, with 8 bases remaining between them. The DNA for the CDR3 is TGTGCCTGGAACGAGCTCAATGAAAAACTGTTTTTT. The encoded protein is CAWNELNEKLFF.

The J gene is TRBJ2-7, the V gene TRBV27; 11 nucleotides align to TRBD2. V was pared by 6 bases and J by 3 bases, with 4 bases of the junction left unmatched. The CDR3 runs 14 residues. Germline-derived CDR1 and CDR2 are MNHEY and SMNVEV (reference sequence). Here the CDR3 DNA reads TGTGCCAGCAGATCTAGCGGGGGGAACTACGAGCAGTACTTC. Its translation is CASRSSGGNYEQYF.

The chain joins TRBV6-1 to TRBJ1-1; D is possibly TRBD1 (5 bases). The CDR3 covers 14 residues. CDR1 is MNHNS and CDR2 is SASEGT in the germline V gene. Trimming took off 6 bases at V and 5 bases at J, with 16 bases between the two ends. The DNA for the CDR3 is TGTGCCAGCAGCCCCAAAGGGGAGGGGACTGAAGCTTTCTTT. This sequence encodes CASSPKGEGTEAFF.

The V call is TRBV27, the J call TRBJ2-1; the D is unclear. Looked up from germline, CDR1 is MNHEY and CDR2 is SMNVEV (reference sequence). Trimming took off 0 bases at V and 4 bases at J, with 4 bases between the two ends. CDR3 length: 13 residues. CDR3: CASSLSNYNEQFF. In DNA form, the CDR3 reads TGTGCCAGCAGTTTATCGAATTACAATGAGCAGTTCTTC.

V usage is TRBV7-6 and J usage is TRBJ2-7, with 11 positions matching TRBD2. Trimming took 4 bases from V and 0 from J; bases not matched to a gene: 2. Per germline, CDR1 SGHVS and CDR2 FNYEAQ. CDR3 length: 15 residues. Here the CDR3 DNA reads TGTGCCAGCAGCTCTAGCGGGGGGCACTCCTACGAGCAGTACTTC. Translation: CASSSSGGHSYEQYF.

The rearrangement links TRBV5-1 to TRBJ2-3; 10 bases are a match to TRBD1. The CDR3 extends over 15 amino acids. Trimming at V came to 6 bases and at J to 4 bases, leaving 8 bases not matched to a gene. Germline-derived CDR1 and CDR2 are SGHRS and YFSETQ. The CDR3 DNA sequence: TGCGCCAGCACCCCACGGACAGGGGGACCAGATACGCAGTATTTT. Protein product: CASTPRTGGPDTQYF. Filled out from reference TRBV5-1 and TRBJ2-3, the complete variable domain reads KAGVTQTPRYLIKTRGQQVTLSCSPISGHRSVSWYQQTPGQGLQFLFEYFSETQRNKGNFPGRFSGRQFSNSRSEMNVSTLELGDSALYLCASTPRTGGPDTQYFGPGTRLTVL.

The chain joins TRBV19 to TRBJ1-1; tentatively, D is TRBD1 (6 bases). The CDR3 has 13 residues. CDR1 is LNHDA, CDR2 SQIVND, per germline (reference sequence). Trimming took off 4 bases at V and 6 bases at J, with 12 bases between the two ends. CDR3 sequence: CASSTTGRPEAFF. The CDR3 nucleotides are TGTGCCAGTAGTACTACAGGGCGACCTGAAGCTTTCTTT.

The chain carries TRBV9 and TRBJ2-5; 8 nucleotides line up with TRBD2. The V gene end was trimmed by 0 bases and the J gene end by 1 base; junction bases not matched to a gene: 5. CDR1 and CDR2 from the germline V gene are SGDLS and YYNGEE. The CDR3 has 16 amino acids. As DNA, the CDR3 is TGTGCCAGCAGCGTAGGCAACGGGGGGGGCCAAGAGACCCAGTACTTC. Translating it yields CASSVGNGGGQETQYF.

The CDR3 here is CASSQVAEAADHFYGYTF. CDR3 sequence (DNA): TGCGCCAGCAGCCAAGTGGCGGAGGCGGCAGATCACTTCTATGGCTACACCTTC. V and J are TRBV4-1 and TRBJ1-2, with unresolved D. Looked up from germline, CDR1 is MGHRA and CDR2 is YSYEKL. V lost 1 base and J 4 bases, leaving 22 bases between the germline ends. This CDR3 contains 18 residues.

This clone was recorded once. J is TRBJ1-3 and V is TRBV11-2; the D is unclear. The CDR3 contains 14 residues. Per the germline V gene, CDR1 is SGHAT and CDR2 is FQNNGV. V was pared by 5 bases and J by 0 bases, with 8 bases between. DNA for the CDR3: TGTGCCAGCAGCCGGACGGCCTCTGGAAACACCATATATTTT. This sequence encodes CASSRTASGNTIYF.

The chain couples TRBV11-2 to TRBJ2-3; 10 bases line up with TRBD1. This CDR3 has 14 amino acids. The ends lost 5 bases at V and 4 bases at J; junction bases unmatched: 3. Per germline, CDR1 SGHAT and CDR2 FQNNGV. The CDR3 region is CASSRDRGPDTQYF. The CDR3 DNA sequence: TGTGCCAGCAGCCGGGACAGGGGTCCAGATACGCAGTATTTT.

V is TRBV27 and J is TRBJ1-1; unclear D gene. Trimming shortened V by 6 bases and J by 2 bases, and 4 bases separated the two germline ends. Germline CDR1 reads MNHEY; CDR2 reads SMNVEV (reference sequence). This CDR3 comprises 11 residues. The CDR3 DNA reads TGTGCCAGCAGCTCAAACACTGAAGCTTTCTTT. Encoded protein: CASSSNTEAFF.

The gene calls are TRBV4-1 and TRBJ2-7; 7 nucleotides agree with TRBD2. The CDR3 loop spans 17 amino acids. Germline values: CDR1 MGHRA, CDR2 YSYEKL. With 4 bases clipped from V and 4 bases from J, the junction kept 16 bases outside the gene matches. The CDR3 loop reads CASSLRHSGGLSYEQYF. In DNA form, the CDR3 reads TGCGCCAGCAGCCTCAGGCACTCGGGGGGACTATCATACGAGCAGTACTTC.

The chain uses TRBV7-6 and TRBJ1-1; no firm D call. Germline V gene sequence: CDR1 SGHVS, CDR2 FNYEAQ. This CDR3 region has 13 residues. Trimming cost V 4 bases and J 7 bases, with 13 bases left between them. The CDR3 nucleotides are TGTGCCAGCAGCTATGGCAACTACGGTGAAGCTTTCTTT. It translates to CASSYGNYGEAFF.